These T cell receptor beta chains were read from a single sample in a study of blood T cell repertoires in COVID-19. Using immunoSEQ multiplex PCR, the repertoire was profiled, and TCRdb retains in-frame clones only, with some absent. In the table there are nearly 80,000 clones, around 85% of which are singletons. Specimen: peripheral blood. These receptors came from a woman over 75 with active or convalescent COVID-19. The CDR3 runs from the conserved cysteine through the conserved F or W. D genes are given only for firm matches.

D	V	J	CDR3	DNA
NA	TRBV5-1	TRBJ2-7	CASSLPGYEQYF	TGCGCCAGCAGCTTGCCAGGGTACGAGCAGTACTTC
TRBD2	TRBV5-1	TRBJ2-5	CASSPRAGGRETQYF	TGCGCCAGCAGCCCCCGAGCGGGAGGTCGAGAGACCCAGTACTTC
TRBD1	TRBV5-6	TRBJ1-2	CASSWSRGQGYGYTF	TGTGCCAGCAGCTGGAGCCGTGGACAGGGGTATGGCTACACCTTC
NA	TRBV12-2	TRBJ2-6	CASRPSPGQDKSGANVLTF	TGTGCAAGTCGCCCCTCTCCGGGACAGGACAAGTCTGGGGCCAACGTCCTGACTTTC
TRBD1	TRBV7-9	TRBJ1-6	CASSLAAGGVSNSPLHF	TGTGCCAGCAGCTTAGCGGCAGGGGGCGTAAGTAATTCACCCCTCCACTTT
NA	TRBV20-1	TRBJ2-1	CSASPRHEQFF	TGCAGTGCTAGCCCGCGGCATGAGCAGTTCTTC
NA	TRBV27	TRBJ2-7	CASSPPTREQYF	TGTGCCAGCAGCCCTCCCACCCGGGAGCAGTACTTC
NA	TRBV5-1	TRBJ2-4	CASSLSVGGFQNIQYF	TGCGCCAGCAGCTTGAGTGTAGGGGGATTCCAAAACATTCAGTACTTC
NA	TRBV7-2	TRBJ1-1	CASSVAGSYTEAFF	TGTGCCAGCAGCGTCGCGGGTAGTTATACTGAAGCTTTCTTT
TRBD1	TRBV6-2/TRBV6-3	TRBJ2-7	CASSYEQGATYEQYF	TGTGCCAGCAGTTACGAACAGGGGGCAACCTACGAGCAGTACTTC